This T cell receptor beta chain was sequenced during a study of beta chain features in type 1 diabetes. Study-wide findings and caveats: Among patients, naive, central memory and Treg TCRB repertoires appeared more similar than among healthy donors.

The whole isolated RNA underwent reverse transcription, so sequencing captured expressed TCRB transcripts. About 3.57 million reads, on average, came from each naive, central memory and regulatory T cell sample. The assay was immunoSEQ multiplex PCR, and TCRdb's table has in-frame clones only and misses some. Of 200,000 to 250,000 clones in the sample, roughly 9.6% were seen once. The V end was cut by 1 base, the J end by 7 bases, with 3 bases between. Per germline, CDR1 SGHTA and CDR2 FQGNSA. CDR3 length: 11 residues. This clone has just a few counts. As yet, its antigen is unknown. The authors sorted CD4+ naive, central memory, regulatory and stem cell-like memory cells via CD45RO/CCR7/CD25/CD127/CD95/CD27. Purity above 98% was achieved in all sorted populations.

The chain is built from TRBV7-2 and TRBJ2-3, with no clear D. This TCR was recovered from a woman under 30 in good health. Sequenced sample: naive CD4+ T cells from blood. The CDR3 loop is CASSLVNTQYF. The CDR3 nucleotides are TGTGCCAGCAGCTTAGTTAATACGCAGTATTTT.